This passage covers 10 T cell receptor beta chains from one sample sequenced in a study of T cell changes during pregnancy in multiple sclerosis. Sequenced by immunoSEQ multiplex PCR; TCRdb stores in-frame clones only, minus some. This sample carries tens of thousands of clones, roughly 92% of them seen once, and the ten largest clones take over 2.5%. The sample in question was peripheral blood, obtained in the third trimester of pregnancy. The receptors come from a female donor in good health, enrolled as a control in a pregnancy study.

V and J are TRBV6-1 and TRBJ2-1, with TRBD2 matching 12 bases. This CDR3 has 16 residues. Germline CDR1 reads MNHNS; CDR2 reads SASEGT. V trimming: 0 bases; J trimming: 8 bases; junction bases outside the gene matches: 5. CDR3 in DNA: TGTGCCAGCAGTGAAGCCAGACTAGCGGGAGTGGATGAGCAGTTCTTC. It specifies CASSEARLAGVDEQFF.

The CDR3 bases are TGTGCCAGCAGCGCCTATCGGGTCGACACTGAAGCTTTCTTT. Translating it yields CASSAYRVDTEAFF. The chain recombines TRBV7-9 with TRBJ1-1, with D unresolved. Trimming shortened V by 5 bases and J by 3 bases, and 13 bases separated the two germline ends. Germline loops: CDR1 SEHNR, CDR2 FQNEAQ (reference sequence). This CDR3 contains 14 residues. The full variable domain, rest sourced from reference TRBV7-9 and TRBJ1-1, is DTGVSQNPRHKITKRGQNVTFRCDPISEHNRLYWYRQTLGQGPEFLTYFQNEAQLEKSRLLSDRFSAERPKGSFSTLEIQRTEQGDSAMYLCASSAYRVDTEAFFGQGTRLTVV.

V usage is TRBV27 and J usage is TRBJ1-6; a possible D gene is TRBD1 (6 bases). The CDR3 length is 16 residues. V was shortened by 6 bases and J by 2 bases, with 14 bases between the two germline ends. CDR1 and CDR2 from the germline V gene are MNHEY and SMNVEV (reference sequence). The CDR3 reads CASRPTQGAYNSPLHF. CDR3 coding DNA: TGTGCCAGCAGACCCACACAGGGAGCCTATAATTCACCCCTCCACTTT.

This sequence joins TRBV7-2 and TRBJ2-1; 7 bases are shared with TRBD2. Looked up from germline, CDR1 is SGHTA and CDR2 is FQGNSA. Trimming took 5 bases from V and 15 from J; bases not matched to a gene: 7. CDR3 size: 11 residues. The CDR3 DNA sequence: TGTGCCAGCAGCGTGACTAGCCTGGCGTTCTTC. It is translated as CASSVTSLAFF.

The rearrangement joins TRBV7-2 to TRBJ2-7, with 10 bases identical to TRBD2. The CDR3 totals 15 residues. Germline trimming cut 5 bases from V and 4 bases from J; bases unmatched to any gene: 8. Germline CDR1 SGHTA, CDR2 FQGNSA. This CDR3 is CASSESIAGGYEQYF. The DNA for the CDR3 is TGTGCCAGCAGCGAATCAATAGCGGGAGGTTACGAGCAGTACTTC.

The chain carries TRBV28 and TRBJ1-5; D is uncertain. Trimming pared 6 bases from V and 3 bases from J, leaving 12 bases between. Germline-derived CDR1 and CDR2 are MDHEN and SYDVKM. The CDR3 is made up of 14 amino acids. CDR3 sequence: CASSYTGFNQPQHF. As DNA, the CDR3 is TGTGCCAGCAGCTACACGGGTTTCAATCAGCCCCAGCATTTT.

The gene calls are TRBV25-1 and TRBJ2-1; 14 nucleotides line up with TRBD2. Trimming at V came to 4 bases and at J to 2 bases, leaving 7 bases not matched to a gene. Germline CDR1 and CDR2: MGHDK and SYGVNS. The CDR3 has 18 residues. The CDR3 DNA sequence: TGTGCCAGCAGTGTCGGGACTAGCGGGGGTGACACCTACAATGAGCAGTTCTTC. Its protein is CASSVGTSGGDTYNEQFF.

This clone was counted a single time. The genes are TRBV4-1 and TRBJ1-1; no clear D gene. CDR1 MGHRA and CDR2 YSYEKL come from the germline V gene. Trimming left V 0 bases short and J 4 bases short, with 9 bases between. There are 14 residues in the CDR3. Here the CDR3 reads CASSQEEGLTEAFF. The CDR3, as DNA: TGCGCCAGCAGCCAAGAAGAGGGCCTCACTGAAGCTTTCTTT.

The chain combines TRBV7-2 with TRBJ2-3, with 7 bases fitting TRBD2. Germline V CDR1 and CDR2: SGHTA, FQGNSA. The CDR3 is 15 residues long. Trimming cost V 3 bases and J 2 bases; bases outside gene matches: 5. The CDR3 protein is CASSFGGGFTDTQYF. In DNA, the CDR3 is TGTGCCAGCAGCTTTGGGGGGGGGTTCACAGATACGCAGTATTTT.

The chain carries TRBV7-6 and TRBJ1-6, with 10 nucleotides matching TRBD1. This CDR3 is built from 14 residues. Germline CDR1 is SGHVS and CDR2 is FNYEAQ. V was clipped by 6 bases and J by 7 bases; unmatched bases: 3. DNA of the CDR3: TGTGCCAGCAGAGGACAGGGGGACAATTCACCCCTCCACTTT. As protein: CASRGQGDNSPLHF. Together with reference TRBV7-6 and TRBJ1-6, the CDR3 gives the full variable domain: GAGVSQSPRYKVTKRGQDVALRCDPISGHVSLYWYRQALGQGPEFLTYFNYEAQQDKSGLPNDRFSAERPEGSISTLTIQRTEQRDSAMYRCASRGQGDNSPLHFGNGTRLTVT.